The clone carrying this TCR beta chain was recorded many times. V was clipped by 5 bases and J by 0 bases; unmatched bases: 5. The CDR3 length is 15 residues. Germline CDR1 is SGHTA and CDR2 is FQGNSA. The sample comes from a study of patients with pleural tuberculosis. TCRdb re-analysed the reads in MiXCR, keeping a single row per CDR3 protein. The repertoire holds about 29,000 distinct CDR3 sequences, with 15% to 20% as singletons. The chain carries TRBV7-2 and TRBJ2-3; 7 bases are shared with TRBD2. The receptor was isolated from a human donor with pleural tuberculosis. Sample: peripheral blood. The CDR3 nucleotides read TGTGCCAGCAGCCGGGACTACTTGAGCACAGATACGCAGTATTTT. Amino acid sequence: CASSRDYLSTDTQYF.